This T cell receptor beta chain was sequenced in a study of blood T cell repertoires in COVID-19. From germline, CDR1 is SGHRS and CDR2 YFSETQ. The J segment lost 9 bases and the V segment lost 2 bases, leaving 8 bases of the junction unmatched. This CDR3 is built from 16 residues. As handled by the study authors: Amplified reference gene primers provided the basis for estimating nucleated cell counts. Only in-frame clones appear in the TCRdb table, and some are missing; sequencing was by immunoSEQ multiplex PCR. That table is the source of V, J and clone size, and D and trimming were worked out from the DNA. The sample holds about 250,000 clones, 85% to 90% seen once.

The specimen was PBMCs or T cells enriched from blood (not recorded which). This TCR derives from a woman in her late teens or twenties who had recovered from COVID-19. The chain joins TRBV5-1 to TRBJ2-1; 13 bases fit TRBD2. The CDR3 spells CASSFRTSGGMFEQFF. As DNA, the CDR3 is TGCGCCAGCAGCTTCCGGACTAGCGGGGGAATGTTTGAGCAGTTCTTC.